Sequencing of this TCR beta chain was carried out in a study of metastatic and nonmetastatic thyroid tumors. Looking at the study overall: Blood and tumor or nodule tissue repertoires from malignant and benign thyroid patients were compared.

Germline CDR1 SGHTA, CDR2 FQGNSA. Trimming pared 1 base from V and 1 base from J, leaving 11 bases between. CDR3 length equals 16 residues. TCRdb redid the clone calls on the PCR reads using MiXCR. Found here are tens of thousands of clones, around 33% of them singletons; the top ten hold about 16%. All patients reached thyroid surgery having received no treatment beforehand. This receptor was identified in a female donor with papillary thyroid cancer or a benign thyroid nodule (not recorded which). Some clones in this sample may be carry-over from other donors' samples. The chain recombines TRBV7-2 with TRBJ2-1; D ambiguous. Sequenced sample: tumor tissue. CDR3 protein: CASSLGQAGSYNEQFF. Here the CDR3 DNA reads TGTGCCAGCAGCTTAGGGCAGGCAGGTTCCTACAATGAGCAGTTCTTC.